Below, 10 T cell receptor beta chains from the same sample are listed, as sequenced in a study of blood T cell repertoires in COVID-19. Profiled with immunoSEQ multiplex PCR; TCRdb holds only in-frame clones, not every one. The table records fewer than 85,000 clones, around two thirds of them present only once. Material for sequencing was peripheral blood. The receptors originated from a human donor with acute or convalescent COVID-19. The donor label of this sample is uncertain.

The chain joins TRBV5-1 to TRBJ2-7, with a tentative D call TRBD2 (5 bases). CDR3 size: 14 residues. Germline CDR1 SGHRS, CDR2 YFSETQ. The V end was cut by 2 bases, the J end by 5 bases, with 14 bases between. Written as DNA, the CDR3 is TGCGCCAGCAGCTTAGAAATACTAGGTCACGAGCAGTACTTC. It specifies CASSLEILGHEQYF.

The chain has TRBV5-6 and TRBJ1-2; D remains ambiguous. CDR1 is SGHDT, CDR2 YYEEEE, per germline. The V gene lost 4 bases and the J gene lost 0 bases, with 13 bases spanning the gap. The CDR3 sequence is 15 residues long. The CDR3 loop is CASSTREHANYGYTF. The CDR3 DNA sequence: TGTGCCAGCAGCACCCGGGAGCATGCTAACTATGGCTACACCTTC.

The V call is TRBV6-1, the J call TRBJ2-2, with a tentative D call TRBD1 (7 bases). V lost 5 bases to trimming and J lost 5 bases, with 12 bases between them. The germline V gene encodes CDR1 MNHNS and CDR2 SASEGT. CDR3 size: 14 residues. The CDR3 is CASSSPGGTGELFF. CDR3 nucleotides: TGTGCCAGCAGTTCACCAGGGGGGACCGGGGAGCTGTTTTTT.

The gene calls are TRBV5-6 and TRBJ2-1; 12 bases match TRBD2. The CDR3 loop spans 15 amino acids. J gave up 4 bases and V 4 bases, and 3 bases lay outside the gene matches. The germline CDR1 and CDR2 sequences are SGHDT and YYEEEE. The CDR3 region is CASSPGLAGYNEQFF. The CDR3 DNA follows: TGTGCCAGCAGCCCGGGACTAGCGGGTTACAATGAGCAGTTCTTC.

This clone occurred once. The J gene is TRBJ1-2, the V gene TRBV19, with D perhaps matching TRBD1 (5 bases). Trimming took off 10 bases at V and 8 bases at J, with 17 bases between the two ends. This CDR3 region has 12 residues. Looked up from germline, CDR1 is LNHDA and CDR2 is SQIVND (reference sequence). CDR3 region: CATSTQVRGYTF. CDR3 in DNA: TGTGCCACCTCAACACAGGTGCGGGGCTACACCTTC. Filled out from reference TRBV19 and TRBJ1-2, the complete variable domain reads DGGITQSPKYLFRKEGQNVTLSCEQNLNHDAMYWYRQDPGQGLRLIYYSQIVNDFQKGDIAEGYSVSREKKESFPLTVTSAQKNPTAFYLCATSTQVRGYTFGSGTRLTVV.

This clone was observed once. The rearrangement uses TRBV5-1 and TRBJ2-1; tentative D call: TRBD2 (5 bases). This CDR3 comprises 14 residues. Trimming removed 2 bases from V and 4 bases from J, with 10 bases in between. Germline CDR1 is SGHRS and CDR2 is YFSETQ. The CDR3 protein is CASSFEGTYNEQFF. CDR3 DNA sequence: TGCGCCAGCAGCTTCGAGGGAACTTACAATGAGCAGTTCTTC.

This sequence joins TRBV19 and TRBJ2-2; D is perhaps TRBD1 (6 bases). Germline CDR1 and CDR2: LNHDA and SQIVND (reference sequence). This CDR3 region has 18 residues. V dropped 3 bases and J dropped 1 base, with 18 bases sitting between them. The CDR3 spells CASSIIPRQVLNTGELFF. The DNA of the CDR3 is TGTGCCAGTAGTATTATCCCGCGACAGGTCCTGAACACCGGGGAGCTGTTTTTT.

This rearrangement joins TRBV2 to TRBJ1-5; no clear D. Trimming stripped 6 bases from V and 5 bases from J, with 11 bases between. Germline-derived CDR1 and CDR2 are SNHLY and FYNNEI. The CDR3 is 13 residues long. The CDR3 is CASSADFDQPQHF. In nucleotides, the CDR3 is TGTGCCAGCAGCGCGGACTTCGATCAGCCCCAGCATTTT.

The CDR3 DNA reads TGTGCCAGCAGTTATAGGCTAGTCTCGTACAATGAGCAGTTCTTC. Translated, it gives CASSYRLVSYNEQFF. The chain has TRBV6-2 or TRBV6-3 and TRBJ2-1; D gene uncertain. The CDR3 sequence is 15 residues long. Germline-derived CDR1 and CDR2 are MNHEY and SVGEGT. Trimming pared 3 bases from V and 4 bases from J, leaving 13 bases between.

As DNA, the CDR3 is TGTGCCAGCAGCCCCGCGGGAGGGGGACAACCGAACACTGAAGCTTTCTTT. Protein: CASSPAGGGQPNTEAFF. V gene TRBV5-4 combines with J gene TRBJ1-1; possibly TRBD1 for D (6 bases). V was cut by 4 bases and J by 1 base, with 20 bases left in between. Germline values: CDR1 SGHNT, CDR2 YYREEE (reference sequence). CDR3 length equals 17 residues.